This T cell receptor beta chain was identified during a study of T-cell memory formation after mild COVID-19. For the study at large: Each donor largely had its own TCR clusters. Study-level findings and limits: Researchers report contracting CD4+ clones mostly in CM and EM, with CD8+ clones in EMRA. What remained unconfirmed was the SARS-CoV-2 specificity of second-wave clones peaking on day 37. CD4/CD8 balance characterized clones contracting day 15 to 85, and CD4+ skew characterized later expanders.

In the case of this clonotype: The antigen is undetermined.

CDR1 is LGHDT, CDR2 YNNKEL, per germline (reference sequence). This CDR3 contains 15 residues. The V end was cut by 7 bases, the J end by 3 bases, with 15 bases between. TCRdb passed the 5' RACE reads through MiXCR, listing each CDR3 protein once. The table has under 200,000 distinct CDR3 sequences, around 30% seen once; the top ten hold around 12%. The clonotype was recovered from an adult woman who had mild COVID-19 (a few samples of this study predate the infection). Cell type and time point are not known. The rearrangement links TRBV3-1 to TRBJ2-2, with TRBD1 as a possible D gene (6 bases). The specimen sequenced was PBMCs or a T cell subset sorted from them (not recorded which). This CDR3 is CASMQQGRDTGELFF. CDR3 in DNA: TGTGCCAGCATGCAACAGGGACGGGACACCGGGGAGCTGTTTTTT.